This note documents a single T cell receptor beta chain sequence. Its antigen is still unknown. The CDR3 is 15 amino acids. Per the germline V gene, CDR1 is SGHRS and CDR2 is YFSETQ. V was cut by 5 bases and J by 3 bases, with 15 bases left in between. This sample is part of a study of cytomegalovirus exposure and HLA in healthy donors. General study findings and limits: In a later analysis, TCR association rates varied by HLA locus: DRB1 most, HLA-C fewest. Prediction of most subjects' HLA-A and HLA-B alleles by TCR beta sequences was reportedly accurate.

With 60 Vbeta and 13 Jbeta primers, the PCR was carried out. The data were produced by immunoSEQ multiplex PCR, yet TCRdb's version contains in-frame clones alone and is incomplete. In all, the sample yields about 64,000 clones. The source is a woman aged 18-29 years in good health and CMV-seronegative. The genes are TRBV5-1 and TRBJ1-3; TRBD1 is a possible D gene (6 bases). Sequenced sample: PBMCs. The CDR3 loop reads CASRPLTGFGNTIYF. CDR3 nucleotides: TGCGCCAGCAGACCTCTGACAGGCTTTGGAAACACCATATATTTT.